The clone carrying this T cell receptor beta chain appeared a few times. Its cognate antigen is unknown. The data derive from a study of blood T cells in healthy people across ages. Study-wide findings and caveats: Without sorted subsets, naive and antigen-experienced compartments could not be conclusively compared.

Between the trimmed V and J ends, which lost 5 bases and 2 bases, there was a span of 10 bases. Germline lookup yields CDR1 SGHTA and CDR2 FQGNSA. The CDR3 has 13 amino acids. For the second PCR, which ran for about 6 to 11 cycles, a sample-barcoded 5' primer and a J-beta primer mix were used. Every molecule of cDNA carried a tag from a template-switch adaptor with 12 random nucleotides. TCRdb itself ran the 5' RACE reads through MiXCR, one entry per CDR3 protein. This sample has 550,000 to 600,000 distinct CDR3 sequences, with more than 45% found just once. Researchers report isolating at least 6 million PBMCs per sample. The total RNA that was extracted per sample amounted to at least 6 micrograms.

V usage is TRBV7-2 and J usage is TRBJ2-7; D unclear. This sequence was found in an elderly man in good health. Material for sequencing was blood. CDR3 DNA: TGTGCCAGCAGCGCGTCCGCCACCTACGAGCAGTACTTC. Protein sequence: CASSASATYEQYF.